This T cell receptor beta chain is from a study of cytomegalovirus exposure and HLA in healthy donors. Study-wide results and limits: An analysis was carried out at a later point. It showed that HLA-associated TCR beta chains were more clonally expanded than equally common non-associated chains. Previously analyzed data showed that most TCR beta V segments were productive at a frequency of about 87% or about 30%.

Concerning this clone itself: Antigen specificity is unknown.

60 Vbeta and 13 Jbeta primers were used in PCR. Assay: immunoSEQ multiplex PCR; the TCRdb copy retains only in-frame clones and omits some. The table lists roughly 180,000 clones, approximately 84% of them singletons. After removal of 6 bases from V and 3 bases from J, the junction contained 6 bases not matched to a gene. Germline V gene sequence: CDR1 PRHDT, CDR2 FYEKMQ (reference sequence). CDR3 length equals 14 residues. The sample consisted of PBMCs. The source of this sequence is a man aged 30 to 45 in good health and CMV-seronegative. The chain couples TRBV13 to TRBJ2-7; 9 nucleotides agree with TRBD2. CDR3 in amino acids: CASSLGLADYEQYF. As DNA, the CDR3 is TGTGCCAGCAGTTTGGGACTAGCAGACTACGAGCAGTACTTC. The full variable domain, rest sourced from reference TRBV13 and TRBJ2-7, is AAGVIQSPRHLIKEKRETATLKCYPIPRHDTVYWYQQGPGQDPQFLISFYEKMQSDKGSIPDRFSAQQFSDYHSELNMSSLELGDSALYFCASSLGLADYEQYFGPGTRLTVT.